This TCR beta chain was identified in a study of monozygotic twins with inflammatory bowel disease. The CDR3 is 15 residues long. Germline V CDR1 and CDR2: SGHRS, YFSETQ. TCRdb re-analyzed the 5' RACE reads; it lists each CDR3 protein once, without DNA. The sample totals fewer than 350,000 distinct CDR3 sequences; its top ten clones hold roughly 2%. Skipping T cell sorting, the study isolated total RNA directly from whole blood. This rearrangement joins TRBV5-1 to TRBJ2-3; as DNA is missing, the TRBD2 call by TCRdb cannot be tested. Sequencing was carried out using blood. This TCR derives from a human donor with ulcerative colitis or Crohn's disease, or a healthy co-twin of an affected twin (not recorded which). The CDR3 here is CASSLVLAGTDTQYF. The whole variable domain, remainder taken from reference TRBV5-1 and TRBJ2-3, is KAGVTQTPRYLIKTRGQQVTLSCSPISGHRSVSWYQQTPGQGLQFLFEYFSETQRNKGNFPGRFSGRQFSNSRSEMNVSTLELGDSALYLCASSLVLAGTDTQYFGPGTRLTVL.